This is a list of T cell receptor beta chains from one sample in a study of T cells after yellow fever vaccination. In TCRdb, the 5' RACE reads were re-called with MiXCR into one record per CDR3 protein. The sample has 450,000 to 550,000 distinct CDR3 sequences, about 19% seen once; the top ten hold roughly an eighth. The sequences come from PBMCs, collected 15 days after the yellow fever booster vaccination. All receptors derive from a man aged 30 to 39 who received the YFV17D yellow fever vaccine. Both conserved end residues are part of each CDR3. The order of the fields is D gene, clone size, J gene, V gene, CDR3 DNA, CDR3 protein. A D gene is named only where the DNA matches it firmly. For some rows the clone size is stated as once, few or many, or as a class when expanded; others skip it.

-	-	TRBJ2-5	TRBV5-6	TGTGCCAGCAGCGACAACAGGGTAGAGACCCAGTACTTC	CASSDNRVETQYF
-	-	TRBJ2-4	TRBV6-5	TGTGCCAGCAGTTACAGGGGGATGGGCAAAAACATTCAGTACTTC	CASSYRGMGKNIQYF
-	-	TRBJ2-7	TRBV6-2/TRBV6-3	TGTGCCAGCAGTTCCCGCCAAATTCTCTCCTACGAGCAGTACTTC	CASSSRQILSYEQYF
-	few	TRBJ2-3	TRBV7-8	TGTGCCAGCAGCTTAGTGGTCCAAGCGCAGTATTTT	CASSLVVQAQYF
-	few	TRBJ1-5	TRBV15	TGTGCCACCAGCAGAGATTCAGATAGCAATCAGCCCCAGCATTTT	CATSRDSDSNQPQHF
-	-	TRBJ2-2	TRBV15	TGTGCCACCAGCAGGATAGACTCAAACACCGGGGAGCTGTTTTTT	CATSRIDSNTGELFF
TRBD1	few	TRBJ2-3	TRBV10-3	TGTGCCATAGGACAGGGGTCCACAGATACGCAGTATTTT	CAIGQGSTDTQYF
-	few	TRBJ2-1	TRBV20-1	TGCACCTTCTATGGAACCGGTGAGCAGTTCTTC	CTFYGTGEQFF
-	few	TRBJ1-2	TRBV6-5	TGTGCCAGCAGTCCATTCAGGGACAACTATGGCTACACCTTC	CASSPFRDNYGYTF
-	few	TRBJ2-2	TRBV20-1	TGCAGTGCACCTCATAACCTGAACACCGGGGAGCTGTTTTTT	CSAPHNLNTGELFF
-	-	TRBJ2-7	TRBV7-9	TGTGCCAGCAGTTCGGGGGCCCACGAGCAGTACTTC	CASSSGAHEQYF
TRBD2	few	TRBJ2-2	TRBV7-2	TGTGCCAGCAGCTTAGGGCTAGCGGGAAACACCGGGGAGCTGTTTTTT	CASSLGLAGNTGELFF
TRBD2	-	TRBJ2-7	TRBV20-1	TGCAGTGTTCAAGATTCTAGCGGGAGAAGCTCCTACGAGCAGTACTTC	CSVQDSSGRSSYEQYF
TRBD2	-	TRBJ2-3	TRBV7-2	TGTGCCAGCAGCCCCGACGGGACTAGCGGGAGTCATACGCAGTATTTT	CASSPDGTSGSHTQYF
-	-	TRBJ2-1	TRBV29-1	TGCAGCGAATCCGGGACTCAAGAGCAGTTCTTC	CSESGTQEQFF
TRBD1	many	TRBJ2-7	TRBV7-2	TGTGCCAGCAGCTTGACACAGGGGTCCTACGAGCAGTACTTC	CASSLTQGSYEQYF
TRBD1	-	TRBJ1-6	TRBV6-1	TGTGCCAGCAGACCCTTAACCGGGACAGAGAATTCACCCCTCCACTTT	CASRPLTGTENSPLHF
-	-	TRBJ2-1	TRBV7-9	TGTGCCAGCAGCCCTTGGTCAGGCGGCAATGAGCAGTTCTTC	CASSPWSGGNEQFF
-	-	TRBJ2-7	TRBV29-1	TGCAGCGTTGAAGGGCTTCCCCCTTCCTACGAGCAGTACTTC	CSVEGLPPSYEQYF
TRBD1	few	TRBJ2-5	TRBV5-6	TGTGCCAGCAGCTCGTTTAAACAGGGGCGGGAGACCCAGTACTTC	CASSSFKQGRETQYF
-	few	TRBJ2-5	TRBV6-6	TGTGCCAGCAGAAAAGACCCGTACGGGACCCAGTACTTC	CASRKDPYGTQYF
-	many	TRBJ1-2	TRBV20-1	TGCAGTGCTACCCCCGCGGTGGTGTATGGCTACACCTTC	CSATPAVVYGYTF
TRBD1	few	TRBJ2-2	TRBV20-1	TGCAGTGCTAGGGAACCCCCAGGGGGCGCCGGGGAGCTGTTTTTT	CSAREPPGGAGELFF
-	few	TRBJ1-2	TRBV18	TGTGCCAGCTCACCACCGACGGGGACCTATGGCTACACCTTC	CASSPPTGTYGYTF
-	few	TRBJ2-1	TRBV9	TGTGCCAGCAGCGTCGAGGCGGGAAACAATGAGCAGTTCTTC	CASSVEAGNNEQFF
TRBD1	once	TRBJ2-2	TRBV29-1	TGCAGCGTGGCGTGGACAGGGGGTACCGGGGAGCTGTTTTTT	CSVAWTGGTGELFF
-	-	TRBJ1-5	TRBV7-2	TGTGCCAGCAGCTCGCAGGAGAATCAGCCCCAGCATTTT	CASSSQENQPQHF
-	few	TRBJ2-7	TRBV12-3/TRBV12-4	TGTGCCAGCAGTGAGGGTACCCTAGGCGAGCAGTACTTC	CASSEGTLGEQYF
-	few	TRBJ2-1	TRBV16	TGTGCCAGCAGCCAAGGAGTTGAGCAGTTCTTC	CASSQGVEQFF
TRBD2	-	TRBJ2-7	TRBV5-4	TGTGCCAGCAGCTTAATAAGCGGGACCGACTACGAGCAGTACTTC	CASSLISGTDYEQYF
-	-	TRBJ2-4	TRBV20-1	TGCAGTGGTATCACAGGGTGGTCAAACATTCAGTACTTC	CSGITGWSNIQYF
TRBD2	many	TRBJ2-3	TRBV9	TGTGCCAGCAGCGTGGCTAGCGGGAGAGGCACAGATACGCAGTATTTT	CASSVASGRGTDTQYF
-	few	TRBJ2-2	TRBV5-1	TGCGCCAGCAGCCCATACGACAGGAACACCGGGGAGCTGTTTTTT	CASSPYDRNTGELFF
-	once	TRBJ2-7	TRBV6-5	TGTGCCAGCAGTTACGGGGCTAGCGACACCTACGAGCAGTACTTC	CASSYGASDTYEQYF
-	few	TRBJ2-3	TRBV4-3	TGCGCCAGCAGCTCCCGCGGAGTTGGCCCAGATACGCAGTATTTT	CASSSRGVGPDTQYF
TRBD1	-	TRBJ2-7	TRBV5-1	TGCGCCAGCAGCTCCACAGGGGTAGGCGAGCAGTACTTC	CASSSTGVGEQYF
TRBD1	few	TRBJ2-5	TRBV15	TGTGCCACCAGCAGTTATACAGGGGACCAAGAGACCCAGTACTTC	CATSSYTGDQETQYF
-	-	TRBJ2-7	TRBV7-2	TGTGCCAGCAGCTTAGCGCGGTTCCAGGGAGAATACGAGCAGTACTTC	CASSLARFQGEYEQYF
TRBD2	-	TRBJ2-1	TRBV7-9	TGTGCCAGCAGCTTATCGTCAGCGGGAGCAGCCTACAATGAGCAGTTCTTC	CASSLSSAGAAYNEQFF
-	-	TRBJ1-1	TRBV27	TGTGCCAGCAGTTTTGGGGAGGGGCTTAAGGTTACTGAAGCTTTCTTT	CASSFGEGLKVTEAFF
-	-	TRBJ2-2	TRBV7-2	TGTGCCAGCAGCTCGACTAGGAACGTGGGGGAGCTGTTTTTT	CASSSTRNVGELFF
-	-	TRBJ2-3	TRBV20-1	TGCAGTGCTGAAAGGGACGGTCGGAGGTATTTT	CSAERDGRRYF
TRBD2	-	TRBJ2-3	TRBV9	TGTGCCAGCAGCTTCGGACAGCGGGGGGTGACAGATACGCAGTATTTT	CASSFGQRGVTDTQYF
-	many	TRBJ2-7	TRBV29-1	TGCAGCGCCGGAAAGGGTTACGGGTACGAGCAGTACTTC	CSAGKGYGYEQYF
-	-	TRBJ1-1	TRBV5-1	TGCGCCAGCAGCTTGGCAGGGACCGGGTCTGAAGCTTTCTTT	CASSLAGTGSEAFF
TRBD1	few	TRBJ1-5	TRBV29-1	TGCAGCGTAACCGGGACAGGGGGAGATCAGCCCCAGCATTTT	CSVTGTGGDQPQHF
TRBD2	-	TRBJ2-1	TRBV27	TGTGCCAGCAGAGAAAGCGGGAGTGTCCCTCCCTCCTACAATGAGCAGTTCTTC	CASRESGSVPPSYNEQFF
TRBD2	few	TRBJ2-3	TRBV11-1	TGTGCCAGCAGCTTAGCATCCGGCTCGGGACTAGCGGGTGGAGATACGCAGTATTTT	CASSLASGSGLAGGDTQYF
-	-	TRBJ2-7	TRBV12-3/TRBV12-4	TGTGCCAGCAGTTCCACCCTGAGTTCATGGAAGCAGTACTTC	CASSSTLSSWKQYF
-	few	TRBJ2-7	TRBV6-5	TGTGCCAGCAGTTCCCCCAGGACTTTTACCTACGAGCAGTACTTC	CASSSPRTFTYEQYF
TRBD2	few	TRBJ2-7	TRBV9	TGTGCCAGCAGCGAGGGGACTAGCGGGACCTACGAGCAGTACTTC	CASSEGTSGTYEQYF
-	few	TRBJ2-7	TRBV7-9	TGTGCCAGCAGCCCTGGCAGGGGCCTCTACGAGCAGTACTTC	CASSPGRGLYEQYF
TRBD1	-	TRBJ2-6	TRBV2	TGTGCCACAACAGGGGTCGGGGCCAACGTCCTGACTTTC	CATTGVGANVLTF
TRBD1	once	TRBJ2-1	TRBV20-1	TGCAGTGCTAGAGATACGACAGGGCCAAGCTCCTACAATGAGCAGTTCTTC	CSARDTTGPSSYNEQFF
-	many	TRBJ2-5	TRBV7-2	TGTGCCAGCAGCTTAGTGAAGCCCACCGGAGGGGGGACCCAGTACTTC	CASSLVKPTGGGTQYF
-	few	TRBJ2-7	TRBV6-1	TGTGCCAGCAGTCAACAGGGTCGGGAGCAGTACTTC	CASSQQGREQYF
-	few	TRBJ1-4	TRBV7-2	TGTGCCAGCAGCTTACCTACAGGGAGCGACGAAAAACTGTTTTTT	CASSLPTGSDEKLFF
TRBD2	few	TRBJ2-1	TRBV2	TGTGCCAACAGGGGGTTAGCGGGAGGTTATGAGCAGTTCTTC	CANRGLAGGYEQFF
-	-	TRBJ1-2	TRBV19	TGTGCCAGTGCATTAGGGGCATATGCTAACTATGGCTACACCTTC	CASALGAYANYGYTF